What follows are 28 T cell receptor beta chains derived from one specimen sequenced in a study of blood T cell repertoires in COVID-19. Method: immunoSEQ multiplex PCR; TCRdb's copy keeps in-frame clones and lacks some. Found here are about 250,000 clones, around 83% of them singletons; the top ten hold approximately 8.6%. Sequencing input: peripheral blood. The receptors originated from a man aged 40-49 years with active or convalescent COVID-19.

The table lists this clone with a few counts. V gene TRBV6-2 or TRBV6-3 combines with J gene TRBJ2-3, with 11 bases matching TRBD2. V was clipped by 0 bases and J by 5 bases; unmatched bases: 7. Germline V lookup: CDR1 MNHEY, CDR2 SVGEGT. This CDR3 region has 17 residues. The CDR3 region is CASSYSSGGADRDTQYF. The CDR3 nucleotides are TGTGCCAGCAGTTACTCTAGCGGGGGGGCCGACAGAGATACGCAGTATTTT.

CDR3 sequence: CASSTNLAGPPVETQYF. CDR3 nucleotide sequence: TGTGCCAGCAGCACTAATCTAGCGGGCCCCCCGGTGGAGACCCAGTACTTC. The chain has TRBV5-4 and TRBJ2-5; the match to TRBD2 covers 8 bases. The V segment lost 4 bases and the J segment 5 bases; nucleotides outside the gene matches: 16. Germline values: CDR1 SGHNT, CDR2 YYREEE (reference sequence). This CDR3 spans 17 amino acids.

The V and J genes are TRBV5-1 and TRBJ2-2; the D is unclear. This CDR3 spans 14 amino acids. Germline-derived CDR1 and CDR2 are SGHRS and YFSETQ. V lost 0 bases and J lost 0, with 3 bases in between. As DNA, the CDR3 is TGCGCCAGCAGCTTGGTAGCGAACACCGGGGAGCTGTTTTTT. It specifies CASSLVANTGELFF.

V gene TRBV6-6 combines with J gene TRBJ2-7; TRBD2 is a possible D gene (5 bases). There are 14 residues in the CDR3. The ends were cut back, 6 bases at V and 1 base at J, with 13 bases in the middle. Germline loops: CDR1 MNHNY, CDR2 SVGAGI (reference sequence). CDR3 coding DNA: TGTGCCAGCAGATTTAGCGTTGGTTCCTACGAGCAGTACTTC. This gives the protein CASRFSVGSYEQYF.

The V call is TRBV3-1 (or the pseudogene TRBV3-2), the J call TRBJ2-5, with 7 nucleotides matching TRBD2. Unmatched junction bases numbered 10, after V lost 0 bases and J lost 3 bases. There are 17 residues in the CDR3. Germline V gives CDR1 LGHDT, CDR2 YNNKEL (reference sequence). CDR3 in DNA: TGTGCCAGCAGCCAAGATAGGCTAGCGGCGGGAAAAGAGACCCAGTACTTC. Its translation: CASSQDRLAAGKETQYF.

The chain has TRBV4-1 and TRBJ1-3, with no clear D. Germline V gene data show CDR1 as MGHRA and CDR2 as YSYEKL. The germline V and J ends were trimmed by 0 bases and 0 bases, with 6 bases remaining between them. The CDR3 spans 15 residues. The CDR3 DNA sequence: TGCGCCAGCAGCCAAGAACAGAACTCTGGAAACACCATATATTTT. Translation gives CASSQEQNSGNTIYF.

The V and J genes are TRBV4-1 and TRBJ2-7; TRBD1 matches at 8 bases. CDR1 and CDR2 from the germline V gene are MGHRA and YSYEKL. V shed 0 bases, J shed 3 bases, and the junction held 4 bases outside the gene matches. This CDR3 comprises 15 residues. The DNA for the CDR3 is TGCGCCAGCAGCCAAGAAGAACAGGGGGGCTACGAGCAGTACTTC. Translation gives CASSQEEQGGYEQYF.

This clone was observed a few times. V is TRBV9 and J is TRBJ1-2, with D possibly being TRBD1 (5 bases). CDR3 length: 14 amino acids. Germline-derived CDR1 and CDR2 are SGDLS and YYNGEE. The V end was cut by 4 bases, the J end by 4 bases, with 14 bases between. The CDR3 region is CASSPRQGGYGYTF. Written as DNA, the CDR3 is TGTGCCAGCAGCCCACGCCAGGGAGGCTATGGCTACACCTTC.

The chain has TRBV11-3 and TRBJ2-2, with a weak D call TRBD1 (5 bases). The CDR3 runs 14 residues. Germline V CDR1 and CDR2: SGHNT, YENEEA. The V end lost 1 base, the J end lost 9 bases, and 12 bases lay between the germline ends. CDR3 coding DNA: TGTGCCAGCAGCTTAGGGGGCTCGGGCTGGGAGCTGTTTTTT. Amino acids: CASSLGGSGWELFF.

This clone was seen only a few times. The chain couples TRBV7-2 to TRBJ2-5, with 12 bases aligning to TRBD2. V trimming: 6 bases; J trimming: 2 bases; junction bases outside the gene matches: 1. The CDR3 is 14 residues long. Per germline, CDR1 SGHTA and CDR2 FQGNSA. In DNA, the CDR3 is TGTGCCAGCAGGACTAGCGGGGGTCAAGAGACCCAGTACTTC. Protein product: CASRTSGGQETQYF.

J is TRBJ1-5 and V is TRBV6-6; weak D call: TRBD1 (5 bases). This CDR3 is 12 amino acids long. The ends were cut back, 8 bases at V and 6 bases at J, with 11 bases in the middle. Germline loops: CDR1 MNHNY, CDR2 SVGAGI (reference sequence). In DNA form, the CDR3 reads TGTGCCAGCCATGGCAGGGCTCAGCCCCAGCATTTT. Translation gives CASHGRAQPQHF.

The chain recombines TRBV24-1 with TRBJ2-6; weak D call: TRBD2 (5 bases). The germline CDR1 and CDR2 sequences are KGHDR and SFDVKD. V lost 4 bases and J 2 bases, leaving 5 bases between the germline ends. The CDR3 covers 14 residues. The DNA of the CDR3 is TGTGCCACCAGTGAGAGGGCTGGGGCCAACGTCCTGACTTTC. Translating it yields CATSERAGANVLTF.

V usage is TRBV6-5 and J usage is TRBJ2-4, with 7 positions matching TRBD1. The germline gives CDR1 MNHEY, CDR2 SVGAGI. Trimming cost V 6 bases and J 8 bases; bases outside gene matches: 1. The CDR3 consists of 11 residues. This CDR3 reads CASRQGDIQYF. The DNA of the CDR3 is TGTGCCAGCAGGCAGGGGGACATTCAGTACTTC.

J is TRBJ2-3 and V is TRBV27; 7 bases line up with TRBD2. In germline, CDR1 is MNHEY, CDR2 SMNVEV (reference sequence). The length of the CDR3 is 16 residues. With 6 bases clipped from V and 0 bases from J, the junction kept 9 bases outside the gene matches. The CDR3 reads CASRPSGYTSTDTQYF. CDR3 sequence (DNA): TGTGCCAGCAGACCTAGCGGATACACTAGCACAGATACGCAGTATTTT.

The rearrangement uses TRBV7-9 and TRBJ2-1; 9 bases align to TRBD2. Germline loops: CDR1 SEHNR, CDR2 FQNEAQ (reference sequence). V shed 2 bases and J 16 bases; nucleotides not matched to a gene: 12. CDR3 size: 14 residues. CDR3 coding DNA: TGTGCCAGCAGCTTATCTACCGACGGGACTAGCTCCTTCTTC. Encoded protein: CASSLSTDGTSSFF.

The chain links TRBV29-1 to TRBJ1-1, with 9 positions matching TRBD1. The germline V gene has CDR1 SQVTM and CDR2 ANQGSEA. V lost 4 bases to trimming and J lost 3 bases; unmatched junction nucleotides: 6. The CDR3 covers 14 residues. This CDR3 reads CSVGRTGVDTEAFF. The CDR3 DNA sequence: TGCAGCGTTGGGAGGACAGGGGTCGACACTGAAGCTTTCTTT. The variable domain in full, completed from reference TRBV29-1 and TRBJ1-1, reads SAVISQKPSRDICQRGTSLTIQCQVDSQVTMMFWYRQQPGQSLTLIATANQGSEATYESGFVIDKFPISRPNLTFSTLTVSNMSPEDSSIYLCSVGRTGVDTEAFFGQGTRLTVV.

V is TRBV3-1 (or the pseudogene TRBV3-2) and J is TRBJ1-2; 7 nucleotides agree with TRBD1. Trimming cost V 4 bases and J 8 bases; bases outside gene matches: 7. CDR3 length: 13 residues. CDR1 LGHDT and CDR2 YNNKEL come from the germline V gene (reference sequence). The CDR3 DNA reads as TGTGCCAGCAGCCGAAGACAGGGCTGGGGCTACACCTTC. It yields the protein CASSRRQGWGYTF.

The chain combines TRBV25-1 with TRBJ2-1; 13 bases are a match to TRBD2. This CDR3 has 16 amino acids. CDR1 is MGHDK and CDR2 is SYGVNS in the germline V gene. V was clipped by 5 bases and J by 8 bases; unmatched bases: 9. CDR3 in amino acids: CASSPPGTSGIDEQFF. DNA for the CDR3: TGTGCCAGCAGTCCACCCGGGACTAGCGGGATAGATGAGCAGTTCTTC. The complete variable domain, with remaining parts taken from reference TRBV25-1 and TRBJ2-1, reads EADIYQTPRYLVIGTGKKITLECSQTMGHDKMYWYQQDPGMELHLIHYSYGVNSTEKGDLSSESTVSRIRTEHFPLTLESARPSHTSQYLCASSPPGTSGIDEQFFGPGTRLTVL.

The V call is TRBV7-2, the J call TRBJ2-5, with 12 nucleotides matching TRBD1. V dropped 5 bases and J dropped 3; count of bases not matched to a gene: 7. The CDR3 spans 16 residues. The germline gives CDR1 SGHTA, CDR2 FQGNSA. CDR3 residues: CASSPGGTGGKETQYF. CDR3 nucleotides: TGTGCCAGCAGCCCAGGGGGGACAGGGGGCAAAGAGACCCAGTACTTC.

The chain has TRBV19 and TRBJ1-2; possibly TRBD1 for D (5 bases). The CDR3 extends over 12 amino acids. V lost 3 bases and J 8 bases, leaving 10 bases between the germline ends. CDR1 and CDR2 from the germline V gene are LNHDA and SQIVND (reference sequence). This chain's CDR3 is CASSMQGLGYTF. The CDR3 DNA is TGTGCCAGTAGTATGCAGGGTCTCGGCTACACCTTC.

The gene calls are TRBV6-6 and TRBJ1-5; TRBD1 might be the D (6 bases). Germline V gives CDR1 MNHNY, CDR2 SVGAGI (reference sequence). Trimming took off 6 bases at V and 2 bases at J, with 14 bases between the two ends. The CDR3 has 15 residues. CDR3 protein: CASRPTGSRNQPQHF. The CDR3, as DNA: TGTGCCAGCAGGCCAACAGGGTCCCGCAATCAGCCCCAGCATTTT.

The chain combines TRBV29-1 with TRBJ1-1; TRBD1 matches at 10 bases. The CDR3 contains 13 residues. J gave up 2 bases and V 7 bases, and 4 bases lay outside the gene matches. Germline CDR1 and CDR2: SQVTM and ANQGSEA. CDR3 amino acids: CSAGTGDNTEAFF. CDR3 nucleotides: TGCAGCGCCGGGACAGGGGACAACACTGAAGCTTTCTTT.

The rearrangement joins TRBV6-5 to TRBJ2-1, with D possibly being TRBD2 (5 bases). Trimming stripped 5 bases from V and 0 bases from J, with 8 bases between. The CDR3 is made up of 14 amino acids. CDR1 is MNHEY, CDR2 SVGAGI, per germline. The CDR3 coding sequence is TGTGCCAGCAGTACGGGGAGCTCCTACAATGAGCAGTTCTTC. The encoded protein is CASSTGSSYNEQFF.

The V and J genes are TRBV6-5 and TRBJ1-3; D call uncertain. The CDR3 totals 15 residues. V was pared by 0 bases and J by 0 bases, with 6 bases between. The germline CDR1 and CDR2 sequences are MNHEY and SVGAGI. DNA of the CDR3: TGTGCCAGCAGTTACTCGAGGGTCTCTGGAAACACCATATATTTT. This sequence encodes CASSYSRVSGNTIYF.

The CDR3 loop reads CASSPGTSNEQFF. CDR3 coding DNA: TGTGCCAGCAGTCCTGGGACTAGCAATGAGCAGTTCTTC. This chain connects TRBV6-5 to TRBJ2-1; 8 nucleotides match TRBD2. Germline trimming cut 5 bases from V and 6 bases from J; bases unmatched to any gene: 3. Germline loops: CDR1 MNHEY, CDR2 SVGAGI. The CDR3 spans 13 residues.

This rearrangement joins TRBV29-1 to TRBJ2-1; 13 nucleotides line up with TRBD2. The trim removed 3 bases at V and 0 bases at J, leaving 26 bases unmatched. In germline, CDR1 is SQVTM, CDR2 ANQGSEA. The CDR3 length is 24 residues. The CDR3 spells CSVEMQGGWTSGGRQRSSYNEQFF. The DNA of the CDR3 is TGCAGCGTTGAGATGCAGGGGGGATGGACTAGCGGGGGACGACAAAGGAGCTCCTACAATGAGCAGTTCTTC.

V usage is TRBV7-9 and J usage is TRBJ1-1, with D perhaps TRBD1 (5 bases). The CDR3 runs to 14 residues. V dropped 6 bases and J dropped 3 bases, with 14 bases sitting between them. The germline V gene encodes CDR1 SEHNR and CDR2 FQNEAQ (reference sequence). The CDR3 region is CASSRGLGDTEAFF. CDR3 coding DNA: TGTGCCAGCAGTAGGGGCCTAGGGGACACTGAAGCTTTCTTT.

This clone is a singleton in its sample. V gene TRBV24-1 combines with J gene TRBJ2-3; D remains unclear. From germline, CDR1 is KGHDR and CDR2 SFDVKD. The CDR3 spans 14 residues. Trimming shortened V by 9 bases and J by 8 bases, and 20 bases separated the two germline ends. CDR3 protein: CATGDPSSSRTQYF. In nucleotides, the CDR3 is TGTGCCACCGGAGACCCTTCCTCTTCGCGTACGCAGTATTTT.